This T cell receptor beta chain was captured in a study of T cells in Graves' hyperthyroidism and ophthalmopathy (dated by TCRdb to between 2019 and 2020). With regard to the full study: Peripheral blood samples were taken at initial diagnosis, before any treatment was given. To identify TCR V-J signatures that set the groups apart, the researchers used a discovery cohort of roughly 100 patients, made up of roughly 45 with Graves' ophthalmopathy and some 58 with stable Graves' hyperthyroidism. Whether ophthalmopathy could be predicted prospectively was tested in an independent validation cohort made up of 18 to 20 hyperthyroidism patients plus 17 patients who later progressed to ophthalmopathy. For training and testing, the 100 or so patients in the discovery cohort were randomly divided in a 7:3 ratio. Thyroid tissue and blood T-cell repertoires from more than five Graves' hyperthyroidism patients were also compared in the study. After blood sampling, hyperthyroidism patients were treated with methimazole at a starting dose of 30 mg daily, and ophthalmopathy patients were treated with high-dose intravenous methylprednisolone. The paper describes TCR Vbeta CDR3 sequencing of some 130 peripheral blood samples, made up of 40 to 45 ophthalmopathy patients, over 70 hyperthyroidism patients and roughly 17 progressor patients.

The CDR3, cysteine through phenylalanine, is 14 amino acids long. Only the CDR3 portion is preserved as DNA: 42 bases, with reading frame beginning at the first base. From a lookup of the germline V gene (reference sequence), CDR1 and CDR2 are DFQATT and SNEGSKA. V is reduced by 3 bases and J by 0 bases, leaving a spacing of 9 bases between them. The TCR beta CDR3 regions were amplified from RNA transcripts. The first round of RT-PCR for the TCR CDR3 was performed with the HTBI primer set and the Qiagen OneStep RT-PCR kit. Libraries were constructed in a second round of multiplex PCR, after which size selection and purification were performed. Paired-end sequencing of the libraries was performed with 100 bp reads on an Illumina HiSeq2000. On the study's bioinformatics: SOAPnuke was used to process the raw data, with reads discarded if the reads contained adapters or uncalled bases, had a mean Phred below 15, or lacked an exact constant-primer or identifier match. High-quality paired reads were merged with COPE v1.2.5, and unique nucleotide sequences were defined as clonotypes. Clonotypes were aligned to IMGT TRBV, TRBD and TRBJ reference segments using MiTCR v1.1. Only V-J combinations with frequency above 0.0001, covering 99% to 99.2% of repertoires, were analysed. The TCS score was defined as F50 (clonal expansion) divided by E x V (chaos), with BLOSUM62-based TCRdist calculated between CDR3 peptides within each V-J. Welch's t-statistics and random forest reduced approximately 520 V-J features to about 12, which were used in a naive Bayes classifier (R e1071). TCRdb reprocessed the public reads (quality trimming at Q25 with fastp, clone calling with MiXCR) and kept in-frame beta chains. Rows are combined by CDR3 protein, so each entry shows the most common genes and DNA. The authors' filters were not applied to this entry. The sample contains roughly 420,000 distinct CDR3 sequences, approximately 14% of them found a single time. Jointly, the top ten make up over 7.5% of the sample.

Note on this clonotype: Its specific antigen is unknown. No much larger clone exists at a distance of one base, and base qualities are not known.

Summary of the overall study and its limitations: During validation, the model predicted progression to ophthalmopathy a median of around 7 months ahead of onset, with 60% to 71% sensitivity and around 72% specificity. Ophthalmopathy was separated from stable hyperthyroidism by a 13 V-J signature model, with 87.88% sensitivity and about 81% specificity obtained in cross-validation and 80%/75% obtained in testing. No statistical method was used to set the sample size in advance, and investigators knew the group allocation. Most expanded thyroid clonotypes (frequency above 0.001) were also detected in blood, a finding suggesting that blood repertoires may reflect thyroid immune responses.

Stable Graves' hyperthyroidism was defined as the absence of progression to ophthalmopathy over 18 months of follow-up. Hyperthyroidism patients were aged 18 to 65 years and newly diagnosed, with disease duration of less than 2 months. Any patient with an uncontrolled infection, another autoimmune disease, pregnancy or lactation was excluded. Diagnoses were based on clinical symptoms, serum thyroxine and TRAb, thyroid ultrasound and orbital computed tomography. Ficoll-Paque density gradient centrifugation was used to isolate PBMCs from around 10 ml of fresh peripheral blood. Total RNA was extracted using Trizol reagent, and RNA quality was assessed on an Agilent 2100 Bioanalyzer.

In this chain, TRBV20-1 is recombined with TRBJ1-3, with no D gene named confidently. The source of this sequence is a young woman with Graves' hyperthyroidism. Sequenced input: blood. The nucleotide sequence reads TGCAGTGCTAGCTCGGGCCGCTCTGGAAACACCATATATTTT. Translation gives CSASSGRSGNTIYF.